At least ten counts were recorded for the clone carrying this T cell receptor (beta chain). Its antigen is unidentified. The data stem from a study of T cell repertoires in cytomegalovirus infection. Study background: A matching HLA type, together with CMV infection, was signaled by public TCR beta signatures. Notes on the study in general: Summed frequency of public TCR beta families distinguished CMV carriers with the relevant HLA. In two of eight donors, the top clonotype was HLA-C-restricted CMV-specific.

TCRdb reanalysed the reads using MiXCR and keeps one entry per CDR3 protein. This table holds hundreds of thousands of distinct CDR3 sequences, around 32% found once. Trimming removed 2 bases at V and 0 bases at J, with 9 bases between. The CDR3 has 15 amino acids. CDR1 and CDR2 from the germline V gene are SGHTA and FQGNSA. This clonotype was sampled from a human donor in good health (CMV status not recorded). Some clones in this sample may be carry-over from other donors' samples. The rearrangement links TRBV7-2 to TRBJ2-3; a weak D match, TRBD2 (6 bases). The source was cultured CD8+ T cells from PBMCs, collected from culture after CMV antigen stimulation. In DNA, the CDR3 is TGTGCCAGCAGCTTATGGGACTCTAGCACAGATACGCAGTATTTT. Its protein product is CASSLWDSSTDTQYF.